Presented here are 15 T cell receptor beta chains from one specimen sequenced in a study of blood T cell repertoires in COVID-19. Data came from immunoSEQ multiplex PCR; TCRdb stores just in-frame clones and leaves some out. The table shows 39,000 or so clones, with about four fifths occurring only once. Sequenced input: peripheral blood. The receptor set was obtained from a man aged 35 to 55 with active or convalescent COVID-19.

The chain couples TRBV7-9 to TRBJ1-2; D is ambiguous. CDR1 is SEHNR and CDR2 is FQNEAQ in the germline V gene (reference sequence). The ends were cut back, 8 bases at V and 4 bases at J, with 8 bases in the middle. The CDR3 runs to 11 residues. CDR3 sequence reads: CASHTAYGYTF. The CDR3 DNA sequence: TGTGCCAGCCACACAGCCTATGGCTACACCTTC.

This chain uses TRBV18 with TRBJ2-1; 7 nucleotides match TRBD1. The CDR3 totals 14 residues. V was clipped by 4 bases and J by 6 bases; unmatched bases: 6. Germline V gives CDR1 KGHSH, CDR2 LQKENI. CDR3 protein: CASSLQTGTNEQFF. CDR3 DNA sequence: TGTGCCAGCTCACTACAGACAGGGACCAATGAGCAGTTCTTC.

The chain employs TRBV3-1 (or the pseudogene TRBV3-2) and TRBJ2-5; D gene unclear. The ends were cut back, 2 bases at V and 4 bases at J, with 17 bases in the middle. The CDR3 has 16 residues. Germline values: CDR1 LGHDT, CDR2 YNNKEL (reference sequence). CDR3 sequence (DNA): TGTGCCAGCAGCCAATCCCCCACCACCGGGTCAGAGACCCAGTACTTC. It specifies CASSQSPTTGSETQYF.

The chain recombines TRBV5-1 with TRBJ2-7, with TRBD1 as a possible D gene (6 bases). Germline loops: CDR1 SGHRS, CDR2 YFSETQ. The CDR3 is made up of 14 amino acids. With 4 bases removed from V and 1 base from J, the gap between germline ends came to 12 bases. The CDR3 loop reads CASSTGPGSYEQYF. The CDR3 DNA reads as TGCGCCAGCAGCACAGGGCCCGGATCCTACGAGCAGTACTTC.

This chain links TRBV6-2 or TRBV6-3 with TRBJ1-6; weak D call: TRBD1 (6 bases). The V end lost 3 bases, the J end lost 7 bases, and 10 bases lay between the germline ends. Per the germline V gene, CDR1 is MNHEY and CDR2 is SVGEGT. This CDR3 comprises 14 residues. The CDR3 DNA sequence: TGTGCCAGCAGTTATGGACAGACGAATTCACCCCTCCACTTT. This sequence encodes CASSYGQTNSPLHF.

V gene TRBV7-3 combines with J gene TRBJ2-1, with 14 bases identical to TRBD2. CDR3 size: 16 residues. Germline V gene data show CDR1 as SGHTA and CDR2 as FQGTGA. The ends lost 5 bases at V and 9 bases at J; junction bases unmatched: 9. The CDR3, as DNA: TGTGCCAGCAGCCCCGGACTAGCGGGGGGAGCGGGTGAGCAGTTCTTC. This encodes CASSPGLAGGAGEQFF.

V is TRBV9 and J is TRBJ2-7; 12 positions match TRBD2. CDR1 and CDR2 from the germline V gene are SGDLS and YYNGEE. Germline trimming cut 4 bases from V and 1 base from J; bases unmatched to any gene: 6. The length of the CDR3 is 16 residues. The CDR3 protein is CASSSRTSGASYEQYF. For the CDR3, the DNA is TGTGCCAGCAGCTCGCGGACTAGCGGGGCTTCCTACGAGCAGTACTTC.

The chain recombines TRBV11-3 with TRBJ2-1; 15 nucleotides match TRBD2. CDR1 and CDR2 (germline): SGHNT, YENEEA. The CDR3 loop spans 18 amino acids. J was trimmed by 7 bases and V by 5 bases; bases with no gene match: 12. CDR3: CASSTTLGLAGGGNEQFF. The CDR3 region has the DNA TGTGCCAGCAGCACAACCCTGGGACTAGCGGGAGGTGGGAATGAGCAGTTCTTC.

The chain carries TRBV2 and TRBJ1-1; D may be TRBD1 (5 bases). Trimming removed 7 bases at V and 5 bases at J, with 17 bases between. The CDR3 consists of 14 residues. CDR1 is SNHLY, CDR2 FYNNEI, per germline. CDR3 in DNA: TGTGCCAGCATCACGGGGGGGTATAGAACTGAAGCTTTCTTT. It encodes CASITGGYRTEAFF.

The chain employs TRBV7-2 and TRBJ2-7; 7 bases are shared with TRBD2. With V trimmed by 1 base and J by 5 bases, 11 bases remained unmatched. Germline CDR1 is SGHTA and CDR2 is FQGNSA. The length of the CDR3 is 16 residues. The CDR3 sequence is CASSLGVGGGKNEQYF. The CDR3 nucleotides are TGTGCCAGCAGCTTAGGGGTCGGCGGGGGAAAGAACGAGCAGTACTTC.

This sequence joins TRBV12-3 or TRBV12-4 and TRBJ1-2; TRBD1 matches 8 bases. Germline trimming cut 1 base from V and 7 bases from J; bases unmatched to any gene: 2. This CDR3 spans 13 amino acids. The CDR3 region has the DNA TGTGCCAGCAGTTTAGGCAGGGGGCCTGGCTACACCTTC. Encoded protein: CASSLGRGPGYTF.

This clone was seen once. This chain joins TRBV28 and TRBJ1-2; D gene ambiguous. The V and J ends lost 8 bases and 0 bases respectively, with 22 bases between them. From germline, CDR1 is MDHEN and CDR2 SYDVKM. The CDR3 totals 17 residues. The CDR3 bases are TGTGCCAGCGCACGGGAGATAAGGTGGCGGGCTAACTATGGCTACACCTTC. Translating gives CASAREIRWRANYGYTF.

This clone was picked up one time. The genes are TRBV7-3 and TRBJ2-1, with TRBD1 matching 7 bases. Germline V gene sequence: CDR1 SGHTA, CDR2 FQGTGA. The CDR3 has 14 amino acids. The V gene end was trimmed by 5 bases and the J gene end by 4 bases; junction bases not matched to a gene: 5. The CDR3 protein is CASSLGTAYNEQFF. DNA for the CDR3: TGTGCCAGCAGCCTCGGGACAGCTTACAATGAGCAGTTCTTC.

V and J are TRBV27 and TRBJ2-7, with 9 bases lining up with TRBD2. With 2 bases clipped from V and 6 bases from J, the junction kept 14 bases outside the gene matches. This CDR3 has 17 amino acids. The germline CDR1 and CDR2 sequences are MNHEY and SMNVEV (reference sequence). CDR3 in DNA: TGTGCCAGCAGTTTAGAGCCGGATAGCGGGGGTATATCCGAGCAGTACTTC. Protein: CASSLEPDSGGISEQYF.

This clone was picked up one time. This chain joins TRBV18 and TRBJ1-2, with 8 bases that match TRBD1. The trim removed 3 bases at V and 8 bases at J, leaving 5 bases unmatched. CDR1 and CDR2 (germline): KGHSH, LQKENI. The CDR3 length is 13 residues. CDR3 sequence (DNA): TGTGCCAGCTCACCCGACAGGGGTCAGGGCTACACCTTC. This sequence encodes CASSPDRGQGYTF.